What follows are 9 T cell receptor beta chains derived from one specimen sequenced in a study of T-cell reconstitution after alpha-beta-depleted transplantation in children. Unique molecular identifiers featured in how the TCRbeta library was prepared. TCRdb itself ran the PCR reads through MiXCR, one entry per CDR3 protein. The sample lists fewer than 700,000 distinct CDR3 sequences, 10% to 15% occurring once. Specimen: PBMCs, mostly from graft donor cells, collected 360 days after TCRalphabeta/CD19-depleted stem cell transplant. Receptors were obtained from a male patient between 5 and 17 years old who had a stem cell transplant for acute myeloid leukemia, so the T cells may come from the graft donor.

In its sample, this clonotype was seen a few times. V usage is TRBV20-1 and J usage is TRBJ2-2; the D is unclear. CDR1 and CDR2 (germline): DFQATT, SNEGSKA (reference sequence). The CDR3 consists of 12 residues. Trimming stripped 3 bases from V and 0 bases from J, with 2 bases between. The CDR3 is CSASANTGELFF. The CDR3 nucleotides are TGCAGTGCTAGCGCGAACACCGGGGAGCTGTTTTTT.

The rearrangement links TRBV15 to TRBJ2-1; D uncertain. Trimming stripped 2 bases from V and 2 bases from J, with 13 bases between. Per germline, CDR1 LNHNV and CDR2 YYDKDF (reference sequence). This CDR3 spans 16 amino acids. For the CDR3, the DNA is TGTGCCACCAGCAGATTAAAGGAGAAGGCCTACAATGAGCAGTTCTTC. Translating it yields CATSRLKEKAYNEQFF.

This clonotype was detected only a few times. The rearrangement joins TRBV14 to TRBJ2-5, with 8 bases that match TRBD2. V lost 4 bases to trimming and J lost 5 bases; unmatched junction nucleotides: 6. This CDR3 contains 14 residues. The germline CDR1 and CDR2 sequences are SGHDN and FVKESK. The CDR3 DNA reads as TGTGCCAGCAGCCTACGGACTAGCACGGAGACCCAGTACTTC. This codes for CASSLRTSTETQYF.

This clonotype showed up many times. CDR3 nucleotides: TGTGCCAGCAGCTTAACCCGGGCAGATACGCAGTATTTT. Residues: CASSLTRADTQYF. The V gene is TRBV7-3, the J gene TRBJ2-3, with D hard to call. V was cut by 0 bases and J by 4 bases, with 5 bases left in between. The CDR3 totals 13 residues. Germline lookup yields CDR1 SGHTA and CDR2 FQGTGA.

This clonotype came up many times. V gene TRBV5-1 combines with J gene TRBJ2-2; D is undetermined. V lost 6 bases and J 2 bases, leaving 14 bases between the germline ends. The CDR3 consists of 15 residues. Germline CDR1 SGHRS, CDR2 YFSETQ. CDR3 coding DNA: TGCGCCAGCACCCCCCTGACAACAAACACCGGGGAGCTGTTTTTT. As protein: CASTPLTTNTGELFF.

This clonotype has just a few counts. The chain employs TRBV11-2 and TRBJ2-1; 10 bases are a match to TRBD1. Germline CDR1 reads SGHAT; CDR2 reads FQNNGV. The CDR3 is made up of 15 amino acids. With 3 bases clipped from V and 4 bases from J, the junction kept 3 bases outside the gene matches. DNA for the CDR3: TGTGCCAGCAGCTTGGACAGGGGGGAATACAATGAGCAGTTCTTC. It specifies CASSLDRGEYNEQFF.

The rearrangement uses TRBV29-1 and TRBJ1-4, with 9 positions matching TRBD1. This CDR3 contains 15 residues. With V trimmed by 5 bases and J by 8 bases, 12 bases remained unmatched. Per the germline V gene, CDR1 is SQVTM and CDR2 is ANQGSEA. CDR3 DNA sequence: TGCAGCGTTTTCTACCAACAGGGGGCATTGGAAAAACTGTTTTTT. As protein: CSVFYQQGALEKLFF.

This clonotype was observed a handful of times. The chain uses TRBV3-1 and TRBJ2-1, with D possibly being TRBD2 (6 bases). Germline V lookup: CDR1 LGHDT, CDR2 YNNKEL (reference sequence). Trimming pared 1 base from V and 0 bases from J, leaving 16 bases between. The CDR3 length is 18 residues. The CDR3 coding sequence is TGTGCCAGCAGCCAAGGCAATAGCGGAATAATCTCCTACAATGAGCAGTTCTTC. Translated: CASSQGNSGIISYNEQFF.

This clonotype was seen more than once but under ten times. The V gene is TRBV3-1, the J gene TRBJ2-2; 14 bases are shared with TRBD2. The length of the CDR3 is 20 residues. Trimming cost V 1 base and J 5 bases; bases outside gene matches: 12. The germline V gene encodes CDR1 LGHDT and CDR2 YNNKEL (reference sequence). The CDR3: CASSQGGRGLAGERTGELFF. The CDR3 region has the DNA TGTGCCAGCAGCCAAGGAGGAAGGGGACTAGCGGGAGAAAGAACCGGGGAGCTGTTTTTT. Full variable domain (outside the CDR3, taken from reference TRBV3-1 and TRBJ2-2): DTAVSQTPKYLVTQMGNDKSIKCEQNLGHDTMYWYKQDSKKFLKIMFSYNNKELIINETVPNRFSPKSPDKAHLNLHINSLELGDSAVYFCASSQGGRGLAGERTGELFFGEGSRLTVL.